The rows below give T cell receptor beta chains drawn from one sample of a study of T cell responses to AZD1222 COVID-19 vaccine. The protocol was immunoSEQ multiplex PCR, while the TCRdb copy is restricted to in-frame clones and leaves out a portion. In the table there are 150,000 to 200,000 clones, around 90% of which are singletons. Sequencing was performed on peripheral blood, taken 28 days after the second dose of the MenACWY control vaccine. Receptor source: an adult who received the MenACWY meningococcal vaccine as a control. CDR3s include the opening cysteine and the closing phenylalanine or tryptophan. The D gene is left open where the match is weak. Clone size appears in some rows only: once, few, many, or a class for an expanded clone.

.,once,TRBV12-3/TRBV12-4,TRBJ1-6,TGTGCCAGCAGTTTACCCATTCCCCTCCACTTT,CASSLPIPLHF
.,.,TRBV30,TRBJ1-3,TGTGCCGGGGCTCGGGAGTCGGGAAACACCATATATTTT,CAGARESGNTIYF
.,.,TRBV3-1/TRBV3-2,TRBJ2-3,TGTGCCAGCAGCCCCTTCAGGGACCACTCCACAGATACGCAGTATTTT,CASSPFRDHSTDTQYF
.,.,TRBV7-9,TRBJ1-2,TGTGCCAGCAGCTTACCGTCGGTTAACTATGGCTACACCTTC,CASSLPSVNYGYTF
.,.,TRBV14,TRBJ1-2,TGTGCCAGCAGCCAAGGGCCAGGGTACTATGGCTACACCTTC,CASSQGPGYYGYTF
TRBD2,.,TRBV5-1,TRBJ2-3,TGCGCCAGCAGCTGGTCGGGAGGAACTTTTGCAGATACGCAGTATTTT,CASSWSGGTFADTQYF
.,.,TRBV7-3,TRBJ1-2,TGTGCCAGCAGCGAACAGGGCCTGTATGGCTACACCTTC,CASSEQGLYGYTF
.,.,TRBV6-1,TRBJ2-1,TGTGCCAGCAGTGAAATCGGTAGCGGTCACAATGAGCAGTTCTTC,CASSEIGSGHNEQFF
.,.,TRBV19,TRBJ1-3,TGTGCCAGTAGTATCGTCTCGCGATCTGGAAACACCATATATTTT,CASSIVSRSGNTIYF
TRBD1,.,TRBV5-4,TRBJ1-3,TGTGCCAGCAGCTCAAACAACCGGGACAGGGGTCTCTCTGGAAACACCATATATTTT,CASSSNNRDRGLSGNTIYF
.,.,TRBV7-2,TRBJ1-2,TGTGCCAGCAGCTTAGCGGACATCTCTCGCTATGGCTACACCTTC,CASSLADISRYGYTF